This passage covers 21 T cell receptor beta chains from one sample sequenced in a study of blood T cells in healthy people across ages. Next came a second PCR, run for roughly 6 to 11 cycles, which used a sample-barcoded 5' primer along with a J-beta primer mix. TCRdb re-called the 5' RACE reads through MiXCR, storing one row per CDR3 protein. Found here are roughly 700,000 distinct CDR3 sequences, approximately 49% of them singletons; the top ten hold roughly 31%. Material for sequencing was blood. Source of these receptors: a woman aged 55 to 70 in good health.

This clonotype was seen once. This CDR3 reads CASSRHGTGDYEQYF. CDR3 in DNA: TGTGCCAGCAGCCGCCACGGGACAGGAGATTACGAGCAGTACTTC. The J gene is TRBJ2-7, the V gene TRBV6-1; 8 nucleotides line up with TRBD1. This CDR3 region has 15 residues. The germline V gene encodes CDR1 MNHNS and CDR2 SASEGT. Trimming took 6 bases from V and 4 from J; bases not matched to a gene: 11.

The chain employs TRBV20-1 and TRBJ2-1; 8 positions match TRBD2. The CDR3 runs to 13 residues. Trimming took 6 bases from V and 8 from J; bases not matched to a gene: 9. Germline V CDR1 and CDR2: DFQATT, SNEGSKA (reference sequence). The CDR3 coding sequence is TGCAGTGCCCAGCGGGAGACCCTCGATGAGCAGTTCTTC. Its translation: CSAQRETLDEQFF.

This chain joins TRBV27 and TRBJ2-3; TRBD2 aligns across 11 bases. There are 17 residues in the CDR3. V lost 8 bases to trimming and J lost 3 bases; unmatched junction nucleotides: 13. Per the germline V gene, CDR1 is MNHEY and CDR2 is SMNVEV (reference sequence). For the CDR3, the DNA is TGTGCCAGCGCCCCACCGGGACTAGCGGCAGGAACAGATACGCAGTATTTT. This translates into CASAPPGLAAGTDTQYF.

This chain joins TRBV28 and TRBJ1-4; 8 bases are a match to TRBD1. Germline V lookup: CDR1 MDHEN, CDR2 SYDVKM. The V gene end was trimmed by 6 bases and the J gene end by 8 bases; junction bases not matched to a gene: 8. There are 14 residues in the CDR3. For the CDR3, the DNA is TGTGCCAGCAGCAGCAGGCAGGGGGCGGAAAAACTGTTTTTT. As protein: CASSSRQGAEKLFF.

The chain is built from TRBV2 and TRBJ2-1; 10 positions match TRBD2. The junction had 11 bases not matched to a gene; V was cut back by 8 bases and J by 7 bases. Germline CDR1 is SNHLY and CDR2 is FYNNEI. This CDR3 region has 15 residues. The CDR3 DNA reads TGTGCCAGCTCGAATAAGATAGCGGGAGGTAATGAGCAGTTCTTC. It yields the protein CASSNKIAGGNEQFF.

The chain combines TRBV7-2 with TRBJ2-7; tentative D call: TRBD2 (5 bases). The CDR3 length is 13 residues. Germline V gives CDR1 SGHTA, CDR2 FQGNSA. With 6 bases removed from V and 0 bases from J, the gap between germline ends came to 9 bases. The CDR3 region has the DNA TGTGCCAGCAGACGGGGAACCTCCTACGAGCAGTACTTC. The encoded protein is CASRRGTSYEQYF.

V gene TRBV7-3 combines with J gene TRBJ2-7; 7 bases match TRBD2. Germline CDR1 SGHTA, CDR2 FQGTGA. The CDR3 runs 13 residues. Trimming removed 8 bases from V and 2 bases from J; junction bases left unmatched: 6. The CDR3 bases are TGTGCCAGCGCCGCGGGAGTAGCCTACGAGCAGTACTTC. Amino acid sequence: CASAAGVAYEQYF.

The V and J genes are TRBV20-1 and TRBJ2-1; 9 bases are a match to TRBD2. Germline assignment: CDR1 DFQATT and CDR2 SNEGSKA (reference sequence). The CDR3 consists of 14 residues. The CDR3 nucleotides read TGCAGCCGGACTAGCGATCGCTCCTACAATGAGCAGTTCTTC. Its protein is CSRTSDRSYNEQFF.

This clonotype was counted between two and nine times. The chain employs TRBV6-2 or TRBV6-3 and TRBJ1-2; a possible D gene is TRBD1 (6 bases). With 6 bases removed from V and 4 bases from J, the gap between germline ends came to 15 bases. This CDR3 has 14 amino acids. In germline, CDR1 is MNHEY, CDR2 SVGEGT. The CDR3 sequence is CASRDIGQPYGYTF. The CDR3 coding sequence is TGTGCCAGCAGAGACATAGGACAGCCCTATGGCTACACCTTC.

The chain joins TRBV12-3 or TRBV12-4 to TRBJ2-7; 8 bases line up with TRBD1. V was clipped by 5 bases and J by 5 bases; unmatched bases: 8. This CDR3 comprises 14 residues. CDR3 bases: TGTGCCAGCAGTGCCGGGACAGGTCCCGACGAGCAGTACTTC. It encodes CASSAGTGPDEQYF.

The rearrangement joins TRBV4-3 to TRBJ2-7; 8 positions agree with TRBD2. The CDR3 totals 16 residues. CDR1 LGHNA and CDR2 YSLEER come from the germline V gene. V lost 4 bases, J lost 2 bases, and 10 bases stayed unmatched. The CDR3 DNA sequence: TGCGCCAGCAGCCCGAGGACTAGCTCGTCCCCCTACGAGCAGTACTTC. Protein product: CASSPRTSSSPYEQYF.

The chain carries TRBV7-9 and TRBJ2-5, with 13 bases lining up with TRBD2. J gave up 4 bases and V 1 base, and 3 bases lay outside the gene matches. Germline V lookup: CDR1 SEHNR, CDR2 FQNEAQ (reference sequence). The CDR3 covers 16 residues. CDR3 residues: CASSLGGTSGTETQYF. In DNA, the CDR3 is TGTGCCAGCAGCTTAGGTGGGACTAGCGGGACAGAGACCCAGTACTTC. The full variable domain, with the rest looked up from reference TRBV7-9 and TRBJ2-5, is DTGVSQNPRHKITKRGQNVTFRCDPISEHNRLYWYRQTLGQGPEFLTYFQNEAQLEKSRLLSDRFSAERPKGSFSTLEIQRTEQGDSAMYLCASSLGGTSGTETQYFGPGTRLLVL.

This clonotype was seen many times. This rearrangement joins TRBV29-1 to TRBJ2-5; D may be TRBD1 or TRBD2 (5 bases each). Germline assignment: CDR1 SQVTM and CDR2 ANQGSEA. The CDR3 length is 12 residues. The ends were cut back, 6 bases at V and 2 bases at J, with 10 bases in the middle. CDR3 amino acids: CSVGEGQETQYF. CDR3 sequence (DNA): TGCAGCGTGGGTGAGGGGCAAGAGACCCAGTACTTC. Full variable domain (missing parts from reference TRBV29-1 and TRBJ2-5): SAVISQKPSRDICQRGTSLTIQCQVDSQVTMMFWYRQQPGQSLTLIATANQGSEATYESGFVIDKFPISRPNLTFSTLTVSNMSPEDSSIYLCSVGEGQETQYFGPGTRLLVL.

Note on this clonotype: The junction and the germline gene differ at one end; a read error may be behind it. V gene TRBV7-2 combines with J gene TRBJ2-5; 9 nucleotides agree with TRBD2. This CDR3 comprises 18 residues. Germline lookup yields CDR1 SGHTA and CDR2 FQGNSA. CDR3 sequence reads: CASSLQPTVAGVEETQYF. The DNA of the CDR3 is TGTGCCAGCAGCTTACAGCCCACCGTAGCGGGAGTAGAGGAGACCCAGTACTTT.

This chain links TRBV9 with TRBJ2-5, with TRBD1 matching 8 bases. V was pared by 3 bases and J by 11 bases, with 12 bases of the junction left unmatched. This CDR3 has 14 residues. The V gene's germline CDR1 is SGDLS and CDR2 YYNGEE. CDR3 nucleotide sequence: TGTGCCAGCAGCGGCGCCGGGACAGGCGGTAAGCAGTACTTC. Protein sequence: CASSGAGTGGKQYF.

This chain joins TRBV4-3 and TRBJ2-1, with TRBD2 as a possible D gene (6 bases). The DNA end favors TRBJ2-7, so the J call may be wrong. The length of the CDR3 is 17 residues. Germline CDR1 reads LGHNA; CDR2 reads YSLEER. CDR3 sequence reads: CASSRSGARETYNEQYF. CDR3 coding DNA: TGCGCCAGCAGCCGAAGTGGGGCCCGGGAGACCTACAATGAGCAGTACTTC.

The CDR3 spells CASSLVAGNYGYTF. Here the CDR3 DNA reads TGTGCCAGCAGCTTAGTGGCAGGAAACTATGGCTACACCTTC. This chain links TRBV7-3 with TRBJ1-2, with D uncertain. The CDR3 length is 14 residues. Trimming took 2 bases from V and 2 from J, leaving 9 bases between them. Germline CDR1 SGHTA, CDR2 FQGTGA.

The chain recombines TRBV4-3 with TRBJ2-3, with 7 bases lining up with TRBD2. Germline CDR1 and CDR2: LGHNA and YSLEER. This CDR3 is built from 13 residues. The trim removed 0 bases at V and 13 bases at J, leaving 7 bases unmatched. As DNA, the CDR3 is TGCGCCAGCAGCCAAGATTCCAGCGGGAAAAAGTATTTT. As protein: CASSQDSSGKKYF.

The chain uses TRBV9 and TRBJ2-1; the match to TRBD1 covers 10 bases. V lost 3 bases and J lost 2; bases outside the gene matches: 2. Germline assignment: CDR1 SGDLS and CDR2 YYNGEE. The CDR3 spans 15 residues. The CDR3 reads CASSGQGATYNEQFF. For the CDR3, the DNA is TGTGCCAGCAGCGGACAGGGGGCGACCTACAATGAGCAGTTCTTC.

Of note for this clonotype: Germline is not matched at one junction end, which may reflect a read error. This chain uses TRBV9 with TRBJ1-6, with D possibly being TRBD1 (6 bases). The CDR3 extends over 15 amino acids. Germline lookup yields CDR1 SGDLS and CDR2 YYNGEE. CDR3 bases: TGCGCCAGCAGCGTAGACGGGGACATCCACTCACCCCTCCACTTT. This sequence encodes CASSVDGDIHSPLHF.

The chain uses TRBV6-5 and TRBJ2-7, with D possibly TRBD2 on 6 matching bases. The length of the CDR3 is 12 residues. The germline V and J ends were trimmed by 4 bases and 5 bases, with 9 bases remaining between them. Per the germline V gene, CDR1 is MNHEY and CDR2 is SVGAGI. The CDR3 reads CASSWGENEQYF. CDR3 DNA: TGTGCCAGCAGTTGGGGGGAGAACGAGCAGTACTTC.